The 24 T cell receptor beta chains listed next were all sequenced from one sample in a study of T-cell memory formation after mild COVID-19. One entry per CDR3 protein, called by TCRdb with MiXCR from the 5' RACE reads. The table lists around 370,000 distinct CDR3 sequences, over 20% of them singletons. The material sequenced was PBMCs or a T cell subset sorted from them (not recorded which). Receptors were obtained from an adult woman who had mild COVID-19 (a few samples of this study predate the infection). Cell type and time point are not known.

The chain has TRBV6-1 and TRBJ2-7, with D possibly being TRBD2 (6 bases). Between the trimmed V and J ends, which lost 2 bases and 0 bases, there was a span of 14 bases. CDR1 MNHNS and CDR2 SASEGT come from the germline V gene. The CDR3 extends over 16 amino acids. The CDR3 loop reads CASSEYLAGFSYEQYF. DNA of the CDR3: TGTGCCAGCAGTGAATATCTCGCGGGGTTCTCCTACGAGCAGTACTTC.

The rearrangement links TRBV5-1 to TRBJ2-7; 9 bases fit TRBD1. Germline V gives CDR1 SGHRS, CDR2 YFSETQ. V lost 4 bases, J lost 3 bases, and 14 bases stayed unmatched. The CDR3 sequence is 17 residues long. In DNA form, the CDR3 reads TGCGCCAGCAGCCAGGGACAGGGTCTTCTCCCTCTCTACGAGCAGTACTTC. Translating gives CASSQGQGLLPLYEQYF.

This clonotype was seen just once. This chain connects TRBV12-3 or TRBV12-4 to TRBJ2-7; 9 bases match TRBD1. V lost 0 bases and J lost 2; bases outside the gene matches: 8. The CDR3 is 17 residues long. The CDR3 is CASSLALRTGAPYEQYF. CDR3 in DNA: TGTGCCAGCAGTTTAGCCCTAAGGACAGGGGCGCCCTACGAGCAGTACTTC.

By share of the sample, this clonotype is medium-sized. The rearrangement uses TRBV20-1 and TRBJ2-1, with 10 bases that match TRBD2. From germline, CDR1 is DFQATT and CDR2 SNEGSKA (reference sequence). CDR3 length: 14 amino acids. With V trimmed by 0 bases and J by 7 bases, 3 bases remained unmatched. CDR3 loop: CSARESGRGNEQFF. The CDR3 DNA reads TGCAGTGCTAGAGAAAGCGGGAGGGGAAATGAGCAGTTCTTC.

In this sample, this clonotype turned up a few times. The V gene is TRBV5-1, the J gene TRBJ2-7, with 8 positions matching TRBD1. There are 16 residues in the CDR3. With 4 bases clipped from V and 0 bases from J, the junction kept 9 bases outside the gene matches. Germline CDR1 SGHRS, CDR2 YFSETQ. The CDR3 nucleotides read TGCGCCAGCAGCAAGGCCGGGACAGGCCTCTCCTACGAGCAGTACTTC. This sequence encodes CASSKAGTGLSYEQYF. The whole variable domain, filled in from reference TRBV5-1 and TRBJ2-7, reads KAGVTQTPRYLIKTRGQQVTLSCSPISGHRSVSWYQQTPGQGLQFLFEYFSETQRNKGNFPGRFSGRQFSNSRSEMNVSTLELGDSALYLCASSKAGTGLSYEQYFGPGTRLTVT.

This clonotype has more than one count but fewer than ten. J is TRBJ2-7 and V is TRBV12-5; D gene uncertain. V was trimmed by 1 base and J by 7 bases, leaving 5 bases between them. From germline, CDR1 is LGHNT and CDR2 FRNRAP. This CDR3 contains 11 residues. The CDR3 region is CASGLGLEQYF. The CDR3 DNA reads as TGTGCTAGTGGTTTGGGGCTTGAGCAGTACTTC.

This chain connects TRBV3-1 to TRBJ2-1; 8 nucleotides agree with TRBD2. This CDR3 has 19 residues. The germline CDR1 and CDR2 sequences are LGHDT and YNNKEL (reference sequence). With 3 bases clipped from V and 0 bases from J, the junction kept 13 bases outside the gene matches. In DNA form, the CDR3 reads TGTGCCAGCAGCCAGGTCGGGGGGGACTGGCGAAGCTCCTACAATGAGCAGTTCTTC. Translated: CASSQVGGDWRSSYNEQFF.

The V call is TRBV30, the J call TRBJ1-1; D is unclear. The germline V and J ends were trimmed by 4 bases and 4 bases, with 13 bases remaining between them. This CDR3 region has 13 residues. From germline, CDR1 is GTSNPN and CDR2 SVGIG (reference sequence). The CDR3 loop reads CAWKYARGTEAFF. In DNA form, the CDR3 reads TGTGCCTGGAAATATGCGAGAGGCACTGAAGCTTTCTTT.

In its sample, this clonotype was seen a few times. The chain has TRBV7-3 and TRBJ1-1; D gene uncertain. Germline loops: CDR1 SGHTA, CDR2 FQGTGA. Trimming left V 3 bases short and J 3 bases short, with 8 bases between. The CDR3 consists of 13 residues. The CDR3 DNA sequence: TGTGCCAGCAGCTTCCGGGCTCACACTGAAGCTTTCTTT. It specifies CASSFRAHTEAFF.

There are a few counts of this clonotype. Written as DNA, the CDR3 is TGCAGTGCTAGAGACCCTAGCGGGAGCACCGGGGAGCTGTTTTTT. Translated: CSARDPSGSTGELFF. V and J are TRBV20-1 and TRBJ2-2; TRBD2 matches 10 bases. CDR3 size: 15 residues. V gave up 0 bases and J gave up 4 bases; unmatched junction bases: 2. CDR1 and CDR2 from the germline V gene are DFQATT and SNEGSKA (reference sequence).

V gene TRBV12-3 or TRBV12-4 combines with J gene TRBJ2-7; D may correspond to TRBD1 or TRBD2 (5 bases each). The length of the CDR3 is 14 residues. The V gene lost 6 bases and the J gene lost 0 bases, with 12 bases spanning the gap. The CDR3 DNA reads TGTGCCAGCAGCCATCGGGACGGCTCCTACGAGCAGTACTTC. Its translation: CASSHRDGSYEQYF.

This clonotype was observed many times. This sequence joins TRBV9 and TRBJ2-7, with 8 bases that match TRBD2. V was clipped by 7 bases and J by 5 bases; unmatched bases: 8. The germline gives CDR1 SGDLS, CDR2 YYNGEE. The CDR3 is made up of 13 amino acids. The DNA for the CDR3 is TGTGCCAGCGGAGGACTAGCCCCTCACGAGCAGTACTTC. Translation gives CASGGLAPHEQYF.

The V call is TRBV20-1, the J call TRBJ2-1, with 7 bases matching TRBD2. Per germline, CDR1 DFQATT and CDR2 SNEGSKA (reference sequence). V was clipped by 0 bases and J by 8 bases; unmatched bases: 10. This CDR3 is built from 15 residues. The CDR3 DNA sequence: TGCAGTGCTAGAGATCTTCAACTAGCGATGGATGAGCAGTTCTTC. Its protein product is CSARDLQLAMDEQFF.

This chain uses TRBV4-1 with TRBJ1-2; D remains ambiguous. Germline V gives CDR1 MGHRA, CDR2 YSYEKL. The CDR3 has 15 amino acids. V was trimmed by 0 bases and J by 2 bases, leaving 10 bases between them. This CDR3 is CASSQEARTNYGYTF. The CDR3 nucleotides read TGCGCCAGCAGCCAAGAGGCCCGAACGAACTATGGCTACACCTTC.

CDR3 sequence: CSVGPWPYNSPLHF. The CDR3 DNA follows: TGCAGCGTTGGGCCGTGGCCGTATAATTCACCCCTCCACTTT. The chain employs TRBV29-1 and TRBJ1-6, with D unclear. This CDR3 spans 14 amino acids. V was shortened by 4 bases and J by 4 bases, with 11 bases between the two germline ends. Germline lookup yields CDR1 SQVTM and CDR2 ANQGSEA.

The rearrangement links TRBV2 to TRBJ1-5, with D possibly being TRBD1 (5 bases). Germline V gene data show CDR1 as SNHLY and CDR2 as FYNNEI. With 2 bases removed from V and 5 bases from J, the gap between germline ends came to 10 bases. This CDR3 has 14 residues. Here the CDR3 DNA reads TGTGCCAGCAGTGAAAGGGGAATCGATCAGCCCCAGCATTTT. Translation: CASSERGIDQPQHF.

This rearrangement joins TRBV29-1 to TRBJ2-5; TRBD2 is a possible D gene (6 bases). V shed 1 base and J shed 5 bases, with 17 bases lying between them. This CDR3 spans 15 amino acids. In germline, CDR1 is SQVTM, CDR2 ANQGSEA. The CDR3 DNA follows: TGCAGCGTTGAAGGTGGAGGGTCGGCAGAGGAGACCCAGTACTTC. Protein sequence: CSVEGGGSAEETQYF.

This chain joins TRBV12-3 or TRBV12-4 and TRBJ2-4; TRBD2 agrees at 7 bases. This CDR3 has 15 amino acids. V gave up 6 bases and J gave up 4 bases; unmatched junction bases: 9. The CDR3 DNA reads TGTGCCAGCAGCTCCCCGGGGAGGGTGAAAAACATTCAGTACTTC. Protein product: CASSSPGRVKNIQYF.

The rearrangement links TRBV12-3 or TRBV12-4 to TRBJ2-3; D gene unclear. V was shortened by 1 base and J by 4 bases, with 9 bases between the two germline ends. The CDR3 totals 14 residues. CDR3 sequence reads: CASSLGSPPDTQYF. CDR3 DNA: TGTGCCAGCAGTTTAGGGAGCCCGCCAGATACGCAGTATTTT.

This clonotype has only a few counts. The chain combines TRBV7-2 with TRBJ1-1; possibly TRBD1 for D (6 bases). Trimming removed 1 base from V and 0 bases from J, with 15 bases in between. The CDR3 is made up of 17 amino acids. Germline V gene data show CDR1 as SGHTA and CDR2 as FQGNSA. CDR3 region: CASSLVGGPGLNTEAFF. As DNA, the CDR3 is TGTGCCAGCAGCTTAGTTGGGGGGCCAGGCCTGAACACTGAAGCTTTCTTT.

V and J are TRBV28 and TRBJ1-2, with 7 bases identical to TRBD1. Trimming cost V 6 bases and J 4 bases; bases outside gene matches: 11. The CDR3 loop spans 15 amino acids. Germline assignment: CDR1 MDHEN and CDR2 SYDVKM. This CDR3 reads CASSTEQGPFYGYTF. CDR3 DNA sequence: TGTGCCAGCAGCACCGAACAGGGGCCGTTCTATGGCTACACCTTC.

At least ten counts were recorded for this clonotype. The DNA of the CDR3 is TGTGCCAGCAGCTTGGCCCTCGTGGGGGCGGCCAAAAACATTCAGTACTTC. Its translation is CASSLALVGAAKNIQYF. This chain joins TRBV5-6 and TRBJ2-4, with D possibly matching TRBD1 (6 bases). The CDR3 spans 17 residues. Germline V gene sequence: CDR1 SGHDT, CDR2 YYEEEE. V lost 0 bases to trimming and J lost 1 base, with 14 bases between them.

This rearrangement joins TRBV7-3 to TRBJ2-1; D is possibly TRBD2 (7 bases). The germline V gene has CDR1 SGHTA and CDR2 FQGTGA. CDR3 length equals 14 residues. Deletions cut 10 bases from V and 2 bases from J, with 15 bases between. In DNA form, the CDR3 reads TGTGCCATGCAGTGGGGGGGGCCCTACAATGAGCAGTTCTTC. Its protein is CAMQWGGPYNEQFF.

The CDR3 is CASSTIPGEPQHF. For the CDR3, the DNA is TGTGCCAGTAGCACCATCCCTGGGGAGCCCCAGCATTTT. V and J are TRBV19 and TRBJ1-5; no firm D call. Germline CDR1 reads LNHDA; CDR2 reads SQIVND (reference sequence). Trimming took off 6 bases at V and 8 bases at J, with 14 bases between the two ends. The CDR3 runs to 13 residues. The full variable domain, completed using reference TRBV19 and TRBJ1-5, is DGGITQSPKYLFRKEGQNVTLSCEQNLNHDAMYWYRQDPGQGLRLIYYSQIVNDFQKGDIAEGYSVSREKKESFPLTVTSAQKNPTAFYLCASSTIPGEPQHFGDGTRLSIL.